This T cell receptor beta chain was sequenced for a study of blood T cell repertoires in COVID-19. Overall study context: COVID-19 samples collected from the United States, Italy and Spain covered acute and convalescent phases. In each case, the material was cDNA or gDNA derived from T cells, B-cell-depleted T cells, or PBMCs.

Between the trimmed V and J ends, which lost 7 bases and 2 bases, there was a span of 15 bases. The CDR3 sequence is 15 residues long. In germline, CDR1 is ENHRY, CDR2 SYGVKD. Enrolled during active infection, Seattle patients were then followed longitudinally. The authors' processing: Amplifying reference gene primers gave estimates of nucleated cell counts. This table comes from immunoSEQ multiplex PCR, and its TCRdb copy is limited to in-frame clones, with some not included. V, J and clone size reflect that table, while D and trimming were determined from the DNA. The sample lists tens of thousands of clones, 70% to 90% occurring once.

The clonotype comes from a woman in her forties or fifties with COVID-19, enrolled during active disease. The J gene is TRBJ1-3, the V gene TRBV10-3; tentatively, D is TRBD1 (6 bases). The source material was peripheral blood. The CDR3 reads CAITSTGYAGNTIYF. DNA of the CDR3: TGTGCCATCACTAGCACAGGGTACGCTGGAAACACCATATATTTT.